Listed below are T cell receptor beta chains from one sample, sequenced in a study of T cells after yellow fever vaccination. TCRdb ran MiXCR on the 5' RACE reads and lists one entry per CDR3 protein. This sample carries some 96,000 distinct CDR3 sequences, 8% to 10% of them seen once, and the ten largest clones take roughly 17%. The source was CD8+ T cells not binding an NS4B(214-222) dextramer, sorted from PBMCs, collected approximately 16 days after the first yellow fever vaccination. The source of these receptors is a young man who received the YFV17D yellow fever vaccine. Both conserved end residues are part of each CDR3. The D gene is left open where the match is weak. Expanded clones are given a class, and other clones once, few, many or no size at all.

d_gene	v_gene	abundance	j_gene	CDR3nt	CDR3aa
-	TRBV5-1	many	TRBJ2-5	TGCGCCAGCAGCTTGGGGCTAGCAGGGGAAGAGACCCAGTACTTC	CASSLGLAGEETQYF
TRBD2	TRBV4-1	-	TRBJ2-1	TGCGCCAGCAGCCAGAAGGTTCTAGCGGATTACAATGAGCAGTTCTTC	CASSQKVLADYNEQFF
-	TRBV6-2/TRBV6-3	many	TRBJ1-1	TGTGCCAGCAGTTACTCGCTCACCAGTACGGAAGCTTTCTTT	CASSYSLTSTEAFF
-	TRBV12-3/TRBV12-4	-	TRBJ2-2	TGTGCCAGCTCATCTCTCGGGATCACCGGGGAGCTGTTTTTT	CASSSLGITGELFF
-	TRBV24-1	-	TRBJ2-2	TGTGCCACCATTCACTGGGACACCGGGGAGCTGTTTTTT	CATIHWDTGELFF
TRBD2	TRBV15	-	TRBJ2-3	TGTGCCACCAGTGGGGGAGGGGCCAACACAGATACGCAGTATTTT	CATSGGGANTDTQYF
TRBD2	TRBV7-2	-	TRBJ2-7	TGTGCCAGCAGCTTCGGGGGGGCCGCCCCCTACGAGCAGTACTTC	CASSFGGAAPYEQYF
TRBD1	TRBV10-2	many	TRBJ2-7	TGCGCCAGCAGGGTCGGGGACAGGGCCACCTACGAGCAGTACTTC	CASRVGDRATYEQYF
-	TRBV5-4	-	TRBJ2-1	TGTGCCATCAGCCCCGGACTGGGCTACAATGAGCAGTTCTTC	CAISPGLGYNEQFF
-	TRBV11-1	-	TRBJ2-5	TGTGCCAGCAGCATCACCACTGGGGAAGAGACCCAGTACTTC	CASSITTGEETQYF
TRBD2	TRBV14	-	TRBJ2-1	TGTGCCAGCAGCCCTAGCGGCGTTAATGAGCAGTTCTTC	CASSPSGVNEQFF
-	TRBV4-3	many	TRBJ1-4	TGCGCCAGCAGCCAAGAGGCGGAAGTCGGGGAAAAACTGTTTTTT	CASSQEAEVGEKLFF
-	TRBV9	-	TRBJ2-7	TGTGCCAGCAGCCCCGGGACATCCTCCTACGAGCAGTACTTC	CASSPGTSSYEQYF
-	TRBV9	-	TRBJ1-1	TGTGCCAGCAGCGTAGTCAACAGGCCGAACACTGAAGCTTTCTTT	CASSVVNRPNTEAFF
-	TRBV18	few	TRBJ2-3	TGTGCCAGCTCACCACGTCTTTATCCAGCGGCTAGCACAGATACGCAGTATTTT	CASSPRLYPAASTDTQYF
-	TRBV6-1	many	TRBJ2-5	TGTGCCAGCAGTGGAGGGACCGCCTGGGGTCAAGAGACCCAGTACTTC	CASSGGTAWGQETQYF
TRBD1	TRBV12-3/TRBV12-4	few	TRBJ2-3	TGTGCCAGCAGCCTCTCAGGGGGACCTTTGAGCACAGATACGCAGTATTTT	CASSLSGGPLSTDTQYF
-	TRBV6-2/TRBV6-3	-	TRBJ2-3	TGTGCCAGCAGGATTAGCGGCGATACGCAGTATTTT	CASRISGDTQYF
-	TRBV5-6	-	TRBJ2-5	TGTGCCAGCAGCTTGGCCCTCTTGGAGACCCAGTACTTC	CASSLALLETQYF
-	TRBV11-2	many	TRBJ2-5	TGTGCCAGCAGCTTAGGGGTCGGGGACCAAGAGACCCAGTACTTC	CASSLGVGDQETQYF
-	TRBV7-9	many	TRBJ1-6	TGTGCCAGCAGCTTAGAGGACACGGATTCACCCCTCCACTTT	CASSLEDTDSPLHF
TRBD2	TRBV7-6	few	TRBJ2-5	TGTGCCAGCAGCTTAGGCGAGCGGGGGACGAAGACCCAGTACTTC	CASSLGERGTKTQYF
-	TRBV5-1	-	TRBJ1-4	TGCGCCAGCAGCTGGGGTACAGGGACGACTAATGAAAAACTGTTTTTT	CASSWGTGTTNEKLFF
TRBD1	TRBV27	few	TRBJ2-1	TGTGCCAGCGTAGGGACAGGGGGAATCAATGAGCAGTTCTTC	CASVGTGGINEQFF
-	TRBV7-2	-	TRBJ2-1	TGTGCCAGCAGCTCCCCCTTGGAGGACACCCCTTACAATGAGCAGTTCTTC	CASSSPLEDTPYNEQFF
-	TRBV29-1	few	TRBJ1-1	TGCAGCGCCGGGACAAATGAAGCTTTCTTT	CSAGTNEAFF
TRBD2	TRBV19	-	TRBJ2-7	TGTGCCAGTAGTATAGCTGGGACTAGCGACGAGCAGTACTTC	CASSIAGTSDEQYF
TRBD2	TRBV4-2	-	TRBJ2-1	TGTGCCAGCAGCCAAGAGGCTACTAGCGGGGGGACGGGCAATGAGCAGTTCTTC	CASSQEATSGGTGNEQFF
-	TRBV4-1	few	TRBJ2-7	TGCGCCAGCAGCCAAGAGCCCCAGGCCACCTACGAGCAGTACTTC	CASSQEPQATYEQYF
-	TRBV4-1	-	TRBJ1-5	TGCGCCAGCAGCCAAGAGTCAGGTGGACAGCCCCAGCATTTT	CASSQESGGQPQHF
TRBD2	TRBV18	few	TRBJ2-1	TGTGCCAGCTCAAATACACTCGGCGGGGGGCCCCACAATGAGCAGTTCTTC	CASSNTLGGGPHNEQFF
-	TRBV5-6	-	TRBJ2-7	TGTGCCAGCAGCTTCGACTCAGACTACGAGCAGTACTTC	CASSFDSDYEQYF
-	TRBV20-1	few	TRBJ2-7	TGCAGTGCTAGAGATAAGACTAAACTCTACGAGCAGTACTTC	CSARDKTKLYEQYF
-	TRBV2	-	TRBJ2-6	TGTGCCAGCAGGCTGCGGGGTGCTGGGGCCAACGTCCTGACTTTC	CASRLRGAGANVLTF
TRBD2	TRBV7-2	-	TRBJ2-1	TGTGCCAGCAGCTTGGCTAGCGGGGGGGCGAATGAGCAGTTCTTC	CASSLASGGANEQFF
-	TRBV4-3	-	TRBJ2-3	TGCGCCAGCAGCCAAGGATCGCCTAGATATTCTACAGATACGCAGTATTTT	CASSQGSPRYSTDTQYF
-	TRBV9	-	TRBJ1-4	TGTGCCAGCAGCGTCGGTACAACTAATGAAAAACTGTTTTTT	CASSVGTTNEKLFF
-	TRBV2	-	TRBJ1-2	TGTGCCAGCAGTGACCGGAGACACGCATTGACTAACTATGGCTACACCTTC	CASSDRRHALTNYGYTF
-	TRBV29-1	-	TRBJ1-1	TGCAGCGTTGGGCATCCAAAAAGATTAGAAGCTTTCTTT	CSVGHPKRLEAFF
-	TRBV4-1	few	TRBJ1-6	TGCGCCAGCAGCCAATCCTCCGGGATTATGCGCCCCCTCCACTTT	CASSQSSGIMRPLHF